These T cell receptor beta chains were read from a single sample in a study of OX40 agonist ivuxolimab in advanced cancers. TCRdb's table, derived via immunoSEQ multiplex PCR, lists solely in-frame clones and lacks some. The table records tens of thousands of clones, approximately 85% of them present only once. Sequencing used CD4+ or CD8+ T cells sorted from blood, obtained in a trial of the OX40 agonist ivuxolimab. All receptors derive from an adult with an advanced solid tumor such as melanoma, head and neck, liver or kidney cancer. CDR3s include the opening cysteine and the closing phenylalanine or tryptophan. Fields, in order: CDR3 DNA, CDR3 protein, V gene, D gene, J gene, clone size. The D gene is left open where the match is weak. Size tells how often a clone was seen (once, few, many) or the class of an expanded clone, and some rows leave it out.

CDR3 DNA: TGTGCCAGCAGCTTAGCGCAGGGGGCGGGACAGTTCTTC
CDR3 protein: CASSLAQGAGQFF
V gene: TRBV7-9
D gene: TRBD1
J gene: TRBJ2-1
clone size: -

CDR3 DNA: TGTGCCAGCTCACCCCTGGGACAGCCAGCGGCAGATACGCAGTATTTT
CDR3 protein: CASSPLGQPAADTQYF
V gene: TRBV18
D gene: TRBD1
J gene: TRBJ2-3
clone size: -

CDR3 DNA: TGTGCCAGCAGTTCCCTACAGGGATCCTACGAGCAGTACTTC
CDR3 protein: CASSSLQGSYEQYF
V gene: TRBV25-1
D gene: -
J gene: TRBJ2-7
clone size: -

CDR3 DNA: TGTGCCAGCAGCCAAGATACAGGGCGGGAGACCCAGTACTTC
CDR3 protein: CASSQDTGRETQYF
V gene: TRBV4-2
D gene: -
J gene: TRBJ2-5
clone size: once

CDR3 DNA: TGTGCCAGTAGTATAGGAGCGGGAGAGGACAATGAGCAGTTCTTC
CDR3 protein: CASSIGAGEDNEQFF
V gene: TRBV19
D gene: TRBD2
J gene: TRBJ2-1
clone size: -

CDR3 DNA: TGTGCCAGCAGCTTACTAACGGGGCCGACGAGCGAGCAGTACTTC
CDR3 protein: CASSLLTGPTSEQYF
V gene: TRBV11-2
D gene: -
J gene: TRBJ2-7
clone size: -

CDR3 DNA: TGTGCCAGCAGTGAAGGGGTCTGGAGCCTTTGGACTAGCGGGAGGGCGGCAGGCGAGCAGTACTTC
CDR3 protein: CASSEGVWSLWTSGRAAGEQYF
V gene: TRBV6-1
D gene: TRBD2
J gene: TRBJ2-7
clone size: -

CDR3 DNA: TGTGCCAGCAGCGCAGACAGCTCTGGGGCCAACGTCCTGACTTTC
CDR3 protein: CASSADSSGANVLTF
V gene: TRBV7-3
D gene: -
J gene: TRBJ2-6
clone size: -

CDR3 DNA: TGTGCCAGCAGCTTAGGCCTTAGTGAGCAGTACTTC
CDR3 protein: CASSLGLSEQYF
V gene: TRBV13
D gene: -
J gene: TRBJ2-7
clone size: -

CDR3 DNA: TGCGCCAGCAGCCTAGGACTAGCGGAATACAATGAGCAGTTCTTC
CDR3 protein: CASSLGLAEYNEQFF
V gene: TRBV5-1
D gene: TRBD2
J gene: TRBJ2-1
clone size: -

CDR3 DNA: TGCGCCAGCAGCCAAGATCGTCAACTAGCGGGAGGCTCGGATGAGCAGTTCTTC
CDR3 protein: CASSQDRQLAGGSDEQFF
V gene: TRBV4-1
D gene: TRBD2
J gene: TRBJ2-1
clone size: -

CDR3 DNA: TGTGCCAGCAGTTCTCGGGACGGAGCCTACGAGCAGTACTTC
CDR3 protein: CASSSRDGAYEQYF
V gene: TRBV27
D gene: -
J gene: TRBJ2-7
clone size: -

CDR3 DNA: TGTGCCAGCAGTACTAGTCAGGATGAGCAGTTCTTC
CDR3 protein: CASSTSQDEQFF
V gene: TRBV2
D gene: -
J gene: TRBJ2-1
clone size: -

CDR3 DNA: TGTGCCAGCAGCCATGGTGGGGACTGGCAGGGAAGCGCAGATACGCAGTATTTT
CDR3 protein: CASSHGGDWQGSADTQYF
V gene: TRBV4-2
D gene: -
J gene: TRBJ2-3
clone size: -

CDR3 DNA: TGTGCCACTACGGGGGGGGCCGGCGCAGATACGCAGTATTTT
CDR3 protein: CATTGGAGADTQYF
V gene: TRBV10-3
D gene: TRBD2
J gene: TRBJ2-3
clone size: -

CDR3 DNA: TGTGCCAGCAGCTTGCTCAGGGGTCAAGAGACCCAGTACTTC
CDR3 protein: CASSLLRGQETQYF
V gene: TRBV5-8
D gene: -
J gene: TRBJ2-5
clone size: -

CDR3 DNA: TGTGCCAGCAGGCATCTTACAGGGAGCGCTGGAAACACCATATATTTT
CDR3 protein: CASRHLTGSAGNTIYF
V gene: TRBV11-2
D gene: -
J gene: TRBJ1-3
clone size: -

CDR3 DNA: TGTGCCAGCAGTCCCCCCTCCCCCGTTGCGGCGGATACGCAGTATTTT
CDR3 protein: CASSPPSPVAADTQYF
V gene: TRBV25-1
D gene: -
J gene: TRBJ2-3
clone size: -

CDR3 DNA: TGTGCCAGCAGCCTCCGTCAAGGAGCAGGGAGGCGCGAGCAGTACTTC
CDR3 protein: CASSLRQGAGRREQYF
V gene: TRBV14
D gene: -
J gene: TRBJ2-7
clone size: few

CDR3 DNA: TGTGCCAGCAGCTTACACTCGCCCACGTCTGGGGCCAACGTCCTGACTTTC
CDR3 protein: CASSLHSPTSGANVLTF
V gene: TRBV7-2
D gene: -
J gene: TRBJ2-6
clone size: -

CDR3 DNA: TGTGCCACCGCGTCAGACAGGGGGGTTGAGCAGTACTTC
CDR3 protein: CATASDRGVEQYF
V gene: TRBV28
D gene: TRBD1
J gene: TRBJ2-7
clone size: -

CDR3 DNA: TGTGCCAGCAGCTTAAGCCAGGGGGATACATACGAGCAGTACTTC
CDR3 protein: CASSLSQGDTYEQYF
V gene: TRBV5-6
D gene: TRBD1
J gene: TRBJ2-7
clone size: -

CDR3 DNA: TGTGCCTGGACCGACCCTCTTGGACAGGGAAACACTGAAGCTTTCTTT
CDR3 protein: CAWTDPLGQGNTEAFF
V gene: TRBV30
D gene: TRBD1
J gene: TRBJ1-1
clone size: -

CDR3 DNA: TGTGCCAGCAGGAGGACAGGGGGGAACACCGGGGAGCTGTTTTTT
CDR3 protein: CASRRTGGNTGELFF
V gene: TRBV2
D gene: TRBD1
J gene: TRBJ2-2
clone size: -

CDR3 DNA: TGTGCCAGCAGTGAATTGGCGGGAGGAGATACGCAGTATTTT
CDR3 protein: CASSELAGGDTQYF
V gene: TRBV2
D gene: TRBD2
J gene: TRBJ2-3
clone size: -

CDR3 DNA: TGCGCCAGCAGCTTGGCTGTAGGGACCCTCGCCGGGGAGCTGTTTTTT
CDR3 protein: CASSLAVGTLAGELFF
V gene: TRBV5-1
D gene: -
J gene: TRBJ2-2
clone size: -

CDR3 DNA: TGTGCCAGCAGCGTAACAGGGGGCAACGAGCAGTACTTC
CDR3 protein: CASSVTGGNEQYF
V gene: TRBV27
D gene: TRBD1
J gene: TRBJ2-7
clone size: -

CDR3 DNA: TGTGCCAGCAGCTTAGCGAGCGACCACACCGGGGAGCTGTTTTTT
CDR3 protein: CASSLASDHTGELFF
V gene: TRBV7-6
D gene: -
J gene: TRBJ2-2
clone size: -

CDR3 DNA: TGTGCCAGCACCCCGGGACAGCACTCCACAGATACGCAGTATTTT
CDR3 protein: CASTPGQHSTDTQYF
V gene: TRBV25-1
D gene: TRBD1
J gene: TRBJ2-3
clone size: -

CDR3 DNA: TGTGCCATCAGGCCCCGGGACGGAACCTACGAGCAGTACTTC
CDR3 protein: CAIRPRDGTYEQYF
V gene: TRBV10-3
D gene: -
J gene: TRBJ2-7
clone size: -

CDR3 DNA: TGTGCCAGCAGCGGACTGATGACAGGGTACACGCAGTATTTT
CDR3 protein: CASSGLMTGYTQYF
V gene: TRBV9
D gene: TRBD1
J gene: TRBJ2-3
clone size: -

CDR3 DNA: TGTGCCAGCAGTCCTCGAGACTCTGGAAACACCATATATTTT
CDR3 protein: CASSPRDSGNTIYF
V gene: TRBV27
D gene: -
J gene: TRBJ1-3
clone size: -

CDR3 DNA: TGTGCCAGCAGATCTCGACAGGGGCCCCCCTACGAGCAGTACTTC
CDR3 protein: CASRSRQGPPYEQYF
V gene: TRBV5-6
D gene: TRBD1
J gene: TRBJ2-7
clone size: -

CDR3 DNA: TGTGCCAGCAGTGGGACTAGCGGGAGTATCGGGGAGCTGTTTTTT
CDR3 protein: CASSGTSGSIGELFF
V gene: TRBV2
D gene: TRBD2
J gene: TRBJ2-2
clone size: -

CDR3 DNA: TGCGCCAGCAGCTCTCGAAATCTGGGTCAGAACACTGAAGCTTTCTTT
CDR3 protein: CASSSRNLGQNTEAFF
V gene: TRBV5-1
D gene: -
J gene: TRBJ1-1
clone size: -

CDR3 DNA: TGTGCCAGCAGCTTAGGGGCGGGAGTCTACAATGAGCAGTTCTTC
CDR3 protein: CASSLGAGVYNEQFF
V gene: TRBV7-3
D gene: TRBD2
J gene: TRBJ2-1
clone size: -

CDR3 DNA: TGTGCCAGCAGCCAAATACAGGGGAATGAGCAGTTCTTC
CDR3 protein: CASSQIQGNEQFF
V gene: TRBV11-2
D gene: TRBD1
J gene: TRBJ2-1
clone size: -

CDR3 DNA: TGTGCCAGCAGCGCCCTAGGGGACGGCAATTCACCCCTCCACTTT
CDR3 protein: CASSALGDGNSPLHF
V gene: TRBV9
D gene: -
J gene: TRBJ1-6
clone size: -

CDR3 DNA: TGTGCCAGCAGCCCCCTAGCGGGAGCAGATACGCAGTATTTT
CDR3 protein: CASSPLAGADTQYF
V gene: TRBV9
D gene: TRBD2
J gene: TRBJ2-3
clone size: -

CDR3 DNA: TGTGCCAGCAGCTTATCGGCCGGGTACTTCTCCTATGGCTACACCTTC
CDR3 protein: CASSLSAGYFSYGYTF
V gene: TRBV7-9
D gene: -
J gene: TRBJ1-2
clone size: -

CDR3 DNA: TGTGCCAGCAGTCCCTCCGGGTACGAGCAGTACTTC
CDR3 protein: CASSPSGYEQYF
V gene: TRBV6-1
D gene: -
J gene: TRBJ2-7
clone size: -

CDR3 DNA: TGTGCCACTGACCCAGGGGGCGGCTACACCTTC
CDR3 protein: CATDPGGGYTF
V gene: TRBV6-1
D gene: TRBD1
J gene: TRBJ1-2
clone size: -